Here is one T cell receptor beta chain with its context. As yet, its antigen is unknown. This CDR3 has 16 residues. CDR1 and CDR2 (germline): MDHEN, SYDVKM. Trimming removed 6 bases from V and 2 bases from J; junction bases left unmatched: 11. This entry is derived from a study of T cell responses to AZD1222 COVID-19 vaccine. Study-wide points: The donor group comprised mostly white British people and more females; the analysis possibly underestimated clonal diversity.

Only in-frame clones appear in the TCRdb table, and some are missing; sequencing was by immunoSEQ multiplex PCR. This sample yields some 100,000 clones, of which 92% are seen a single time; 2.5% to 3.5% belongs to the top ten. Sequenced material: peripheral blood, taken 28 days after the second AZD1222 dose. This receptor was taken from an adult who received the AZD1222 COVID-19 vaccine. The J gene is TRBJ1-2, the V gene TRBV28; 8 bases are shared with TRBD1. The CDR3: CASRIWGQALNYGYTF. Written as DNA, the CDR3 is TGTGCCAGCAGAATATGGGGACAGGCATTAAACTATGGCTACACCTTC.